The rows below give T cell receptor beta chains drawn from one sample of a study of a mutant IDH1 vaccine in newly diagnosed glioma. The antigens for these receptors are not known. The assay was immunoSEQ multiplex PCR, and TCRdb's table has in-frame clones only and misses some. The data contain roughly 25,000 clones, 75% to 90% of them singletons. The source was PBMCs, collected from a glioma patient whose treatment included an IDH1 peptide vaccine. The source is a young man with glioma. CDR3s include the opening cysteine and the closing phenylalanine or tryptophan. The size of a clone is reported for some rows only, either as once, few or many, or as a class for expanded clones.

TRBJ1-1 TRBV5-1 - CASSNGQGRNTEAFF
TRBJ2-3 TRBV6-6 - CASSPLVRQDTQYF
TRBJ2-7 TRBV7-2 - CASSFLAGNYEQYF
TRBJ1-6 TRBV5-1 - CASSLGLNSPLHF
TRBJ1-1 TRBV7-9 - CASSNSREGFEAFF
TRBJ1-5 TRBV5-1 - CASTPEPGQGEPQHF
TRBJ1-5 TRBV2 - CASSEARRDQPQHF
TRBJ1-5 TRBV27 - CASSLGSSNQPQHF
TRBJ2-1 TRBV19 - CASSIGGLDVYNEQFF
TRBJ1-1 TRBV19 - CASSIRQGALNTEAFF
TRBJ2-3 TRBV5-8 once CASRTSGGQVPTQYF
TRBJ1-5 TRBV6-1 medium-sized CASSAASTDSYQPQHF
TRBJ2-7 TRBV5-1 - CASSLLGQDAYEQYF
TRBJ1-1 TRBV6-1 once CASSQRGELRAFF
TRBJ2-7 TRBV28 - CASGLLDMEQYF
TRBJ2-7 TRBV5-1 - CASSLVAGTEQYF
TRBJ1-6 TRBV27 - CASSLQMGGQGLHSPLHF
TRBJ2-3 TRBV7-2 - CASSPRGDGVFTDTQYF
TRBJ2-1 TRBV5-1 - CASSRGQGIYNEQFF
TRBJ2-1 TRBV12-5 - CASGLRNSGTGGSYNEQFF
TRBJ2-1 TRBV28 - CASQQGNRYNEQFF
TRBJ2-6 TRBV19 - CASSFGGHSGANVLTF
TRBJ1-2 TRBV6-5 - CASSYSDSFDIYGYTF
TRBJ2-3 TRBV4-3 - CASSQGGSGGVSTDTQYF
TRBJ1-1 TRBV7-2 - CASSLIRRDEAFF
TRBJ2-1 TRBV30 - CACLGGGRDEQFF
TRBJ2-7 TRBV18 - CASSVKDGAYEQYF
TRBJ2-7 TRBV28 few CASSFRYEQYF
TRBJ2-1 TRBV5-5 - CASSQRRVGGAYNEQFF
TRBJ1-5 TRBV11-2 - CASSVDRDNQPQHF
TRBJ1-1 TRBV30 - CAWSVRQLNTEAFF
TRBJ2-3 TRBV5-1 - CASSLGTGQDTQYF
TRBJ2-2 TRBV9 - CASGQLAGELFF
TRBJ1-1 TRBV5-4 - CASSLLAGTEAFF
TRBJ2-7 TRBV7-9 - CASSLDVGEQYF
TRBJ2-7 TRBV7-2 - CASSLRKKQYF
TRBJ1-6 TRBV5-1 - CASSLGNPGQGYSYNSPLHF
TRBJ2-1 TRBV6-4 once CASSKDPGWGNEQFF
TRBJ1-2 TRBV5-1 - CASSIGTAGDGYTF
TRBJ1-2 TRBV19 - CASSMWGRDHYGYTF
TRBJ1-5 TRBV28 - CASSTGTGYQPQHF